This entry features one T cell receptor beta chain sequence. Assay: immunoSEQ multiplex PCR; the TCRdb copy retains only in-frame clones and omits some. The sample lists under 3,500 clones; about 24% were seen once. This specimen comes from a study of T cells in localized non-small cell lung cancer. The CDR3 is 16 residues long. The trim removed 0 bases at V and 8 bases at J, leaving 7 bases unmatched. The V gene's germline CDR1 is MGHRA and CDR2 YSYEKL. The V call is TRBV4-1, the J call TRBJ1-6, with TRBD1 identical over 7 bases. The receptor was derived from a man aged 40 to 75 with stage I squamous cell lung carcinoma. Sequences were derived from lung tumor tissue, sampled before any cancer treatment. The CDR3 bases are TGCGCCAGCAGCCAAGATCTTGGCAGGGGGTATTCACCCCTCCACTTT. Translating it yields CASSQDLGRGYSPLHF.